Listed here are 10 T cell receptor beta chains from one sample, sequenced in a study of CD8+CD57+ T cells in acquired aplastic anemia. CDR3 and TCR beta VDJ profiling relied on genomic DNA as the template. TCRdb reanalysed the reads using MiXCR and keeps one entry per CDR3 protein. Here the sample spans about 270,000 distinct CDR3 sequences, approximately 57% being singletons. Input material: sorted CD4+, CD8+, or CD8+CD57+ T cells (not recorded which) from PBMCs. The receptors originated from a human donor with severe aplastic anemia or a healthy control (not recorded which).

There are many counts of this clonotype. This chain links TRBV11-2 with TRBJ2-5; no reliable D call. V shed 5 bases and J shed 5 bases, with 18 bases lying between them. Per germline, CDR1 SGHAT and CDR2 FQNNGV. This CDR3 contains 15 residues. CDR3: CASSRVAPTSETQYF. The CDR3 bases are TGTGCCAGCAGCAGAGTGGCCCCGACCTCGGAGACCCAGTACTTC.

This clonotype appeared once. The chain is built from TRBV25-1 and TRBJ1-4; 10 nucleotides line up with TRBD1. Germline trimming cut 6 bases from V and 2 bases from J; bases unmatched to any gene: 6. Germline-derived CDR1 and CDR2 are MGHDK and SYGVNS. The CDR3 covers 16 residues. The CDR3 reads CASSPGQGYTNEKLFF. In DNA, the CDR3 is TGTGCCAGCAGCCCGGGACAGGGGTACACTAATGAAAAACTGTTTTTT.

This chain joins TRBV7-3 and TRBJ2-3; 8 nucleotides match TRBD2. This CDR3 spans 15 amino acids. After removal of 5 bases from V and 6 bases from J, the junction contained 10 bases not matched to a gene. The V gene's germline CDR1 is SGHTA and CDR2 FQGTGA. CDR3 sequence: CASSTGGGRTDTQYF. The CDR3 DNA is TGTGCCAGCAGCACGGGAGGGGGGCGGACCGATACGCAGTATTTT.

This clonotype was detected ten times or more. The V gene is TRBV20-1, the J gene TRBJ1-5; D not certain. V was clipped by 1 base and J by 1 base, with 8 bases between them. The CDR3 totals 14 residues. From germline, CDR1 is DFQATT and CDR2 SNEGSKA (reference sequence). The CDR3 here is CSARAGQSNQPQHF. The CDR3 region has the DNA TGCAGTGCTAGAGCCGGCCAGAGCAATCAGCCCCAGCATTTT.

This clonotype appeared many times. The chain employs TRBV7-8 and TRBJ2-7, with 12 bases aligning to TRBD2. Trimming at V came to 5 bases and at J to 0 bases, leaving 14 bases not matched to a gene. The CDR3 covers 19 residues. In germline, CDR1 is SGHVS, CDR2 FQNEAQ. In nucleotides, the CDR3 is TGTGCCAGCAGCGCCTATCCGGGACTAGCGGGTATTTTCTCCTACGAGCAGTACTTC. As protein: CASSAYPGLAGIFSYEQYF.

This clonotype was picked up many times. The chain recombines TRBV2 with TRBJ2-3, with TRBD1 as a possible D gene (5 bases). Germline assignment: CDR1 SNHLY and CDR2 FYNNEI. This CDR3 contains 10 residues. The CDR3 sequence is CALSQGTQYF. For the CDR3, the DNA is TGTGCGCTTTCCCAGGGTACGCAGTATTTT.

This clonotype was observed at least ten times. The chain combines TRBV29-1 with TRBJ1-1; D might be TRBD1 (6 bases). Germline CDR1 SQVTM, CDR2 ANQGSEA. V lost 7 bases and J 5 bases, leaving 20 bases between the germline ends. The CDR3 runs to 14 residues. As DNA, the CDR3 is TGCAGCGGCCAAGCGGGGGCGCTTGGTACTGAAGCTTTCTTT. Translating gives CSGQAGALGTEAFF. The whole variable domain, filled in from reference TRBV29-1 and TRBJ1-1, reads SAVISQKPSRDICQRGTSLTIQCQVDSQVTMMFWYRQQPGQSLTLIATANQGSEATYESGFVIDKFPISRPNLTFSTLTVSNMSPEDSSIYLCSGQAGALGTEAFFGQGTRLTVV.

Many counts were recorded for this clonotype. CDR3 bases: TGTGCCAGCAGTGAAGGATCGTTTGAGCAGTACTTC. Its translation: CASSEGSFEQYF. The V and J genes are TRBV2 and TRBJ2-7; D not resolved. The CDR3 contains 12 residues. Germline assignment: CDR1 SNHLY and CDR2 FYNNEI. With 1 base removed from V and 7 bases from J, the gap between germline ends came to 8 bases.

There are many counts of this clonotype. J is TRBJ2-7 and V is TRBV6-2 or TRBV6-3; D perhaps matches TRBD1 (6 bases). Trimming pared 2 bases from V and 2 bases from J, leaving 13 bases between. The CDR3 has 15 residues. The germline CDR1 and CDR2 sequences are MNHEY and SVGEGT. The CDR3 region has the DNA TGTGCCAGCAGTTACCTGACAGGCGAAGCCTACGAGCAGTACTTC. Residues: CASSYLTGEAYEQYF.

Concerning this clonotype itself: This may be a read error: a much more frequent sequence differs by one nucleotide. V usage is TRBV3-1 and J usage is TRBJ1-5; D is unclear. Germline CDR1 and CDR2: LGHDT and YNNKEL (reference sequence). The CDR3 runs to 13 residues. The ends were cut back, 4 bases at V and 3 bases at J, with 7 bases in the middle. The CDR3 sequence: CASSPKDNQPQHF. CDR3 nucleotides: TGTGCCAGCAGCCCGAAGGACAATCAGCCCCAGCATTTT.